The T cell receptor (beta chain) under discussion was sequenced for a study of CD8 T cells in Susac syndrome. The CDR3 is 15 residues long. The V end lost 4 bases, the J end lost 5 bases, and 18 bases lay between the germline ends. Germline V gene data show CDR1 as SNHLY and CDR2 as FYNNEI. A quantity of roughly 0.5 to 1 ug RNA underwent reverse transcription using random hexamers. With immunoSEQ multiplex PCR, TCR beta CDR3 was amplified across 54 Vbeta and 13 Jbeta. TCRdb called the immunoSEQ multiplex PCR reads again in MiXCR, with one record for every CDR3 protein. The repertoire has about 180,000 distinct CDR3 sequences, about 95% of them found once; the top ten carry about 0.15%.

Sequenced input: CD8+ T cells from PBMCs. This chain uses TRBV2 with TRBJ2-7; no definite D call. The source of this sequence is a human donor with multiple sclerosis. The chain's CDR3 is CASSASIMRTHEQYF. CDR3 DNA: TGTGCCAGCAGTGCTTCTATTATGAGGACCCACGAGCAGTACTTC. The full variable domain, in which reference TRBV2 and TRBJ2-7 provide the parts outside the CDR3, is EPEVTQTPSHQVTQMGQEVILRCVPISNHLYFYWYRQILGQKVEFLVSFYNNEISEKSEIFDDQFSVERPDGSNFTLKIRSTKLEDSAMYFCASSASIMRTHEQYFGPGTRLTVT.